This T cell receptor (beta chain) was recorded in a study of control samples from healthy donors and cancer patients. Sequencing was performed with immunoSEQ multiplex PCR; in TCRdb, only in-frame clones are kept and a portion is missing. The sample has more than 65,000 clones; roughly 84% are singletons. With 3 bases clipped from V and 3 bases from J, the junction kept 5 bases outside the gene matches. Germline V gene lookup returns CDR1 LNHDA and CDR2 SQIVND (reference sequence). The CDR3 length is 15 residues. The V gene is TRBV19, the J gene TRBJ2-7, with 10 bases fitting TRBD1. The clonotype originates from a man aged 45-65 years in good health. The sequencing input was blood. CDR3 DNA sequence: TGTGCCAGTAGTATCGGGACAGGGGCTAACTACGAGCAGTACTTC. Its translation: CASSIGTGANYEQYF.